These 20 T cell receptor beta chains were sequenced from one sample in a study of cytomegalovirus exposure and HLA in healthy donors. It was with 60 Vbeta and 13 Jbeta primers that the PCR ran. Profiled with immunoSEQ multiplex PCR; TCRdb holds only in-frame clones, not every one. The sample records 200,000 to 250,000 clones, over 70% being singletons. Material: PBMCs. All receptors derive from a boy aged 2 to 10 in good health and CMV-seronegative.

The chain joins TRBV11-2 to TRBJ2-1; D might be TRBD2 (7 bases). Trimming took 1 base from V and 5 from J, leaving 12 bases between them. This CDR3 comprises 15 residues. Germline V gene sequence: CDR1 SGHAT, CDR2 FQNNGV. CDR3 in DNA: TGTGCCAGCAGCTTAGGCGGGGGCTTTCACAATGAGCAGTTCTTC. This sequence encodes CASSLGGGFHNEQFF.

This clone was picked up a small number of times. The chain couples TRBV25-1 to TRBJ1-1; D ambiguous. The CDR3 is 15 residues long. Germline V gene data show CDR1 as MGHDK and CDR2 as SYGVNS. The germline V and J ends were trimmed by 2 bases and 2 bases, with 12 bases remaining between them. CDR3 sequence: CASSEHSAGNTEAFF. The DNA for the CDR3 is TGTGCCAGCAGTGAACATTCCGCAGGAAACACTGAAGCTTTCTTT. Full variable domain (remainder filled in from reference TRBV25-1 and TRBJ1-1): EADIYQTPRYLVIGTGKKITLECSQTMGHDKMYWYQQDPGMELHLIHYSYGVNSTEKGDLSSESTVSRIRTEHFPLTLESARPSHTSQYLCASSEHSAGNTEAFFGQGTRLTVV.

This clone has only one observation. This chain links TRBV30 with TRBJ2-7; TRBD1 is a possible D gene (6 bases). Trimming shortened V by 5 bases and J by 1 base, and 12 bases separated the two germline ends. Germline V gives CDR1 GTSNPN, CDR2 SVGIG (reference sequence). The CDR3 has 13 residues. The CDR3 protein is CAWSRDISYEQYF. CDR3 nucleotide sequence: TGTGCCTGGTCCCGGGACATATCCTACGAGCAGTACTTC.

The CDR3 DNA reads as TGCGCCAGCAGCTGGGACAGTAGCAATCAGCCCCAGCATTTT. Its translation is CASSWDSSNQPQHF. The chain carries TRBV5-1 and TRBJ1-5; 7 bases align to TRBD1. Trimming took 3 bases from V and 0 from J; bases not matched to a gene: 0. The CDR3 runs to 14 residues. CDR1 is SGHRS, CDR2 YFSETQ, per germline.

The chain couples TRBV4-1 to TRBJ2-7; tentatively, D is TRBD1 (5 bases). The CDR3 extends over 14 amino acids. Germline CDR1 and CDR2: MGHRA and YSYEKL. V was trimmed by 1 base and J by 3 bases, leaving 10 bases between them. Here the CDR3 reads CASSQAPGLYEQYF. The CDR3 DNA follows: TGCGCCAGCAGCCAAGCTCCAGGGCTCTACGAGCAGTACTTC.

The sample holds one count of this clone. The rearrangement uses TRBV10-3 and TRBJ1-1; D remains ambiguous. Germline-derived CDR1 and CDR2 are ENHRY and SYGVKD. This CDR3 contains 13 residues. The V and J ends lost 7 bases and 5 bases respectively, with 14 bases between them. The DNA for the CDR3 is TGTGCCATCAAAGAAGAGGGCTTTACTGAAGCTTTCTTT. Translation: CAIKEEGFTEAFF.

In this sample, this clone turned up a few times. The rearrangement links TRBV10-3 to TRBJ2-1; D not certain. This CDR3 region has 14 residues. V shed 3 bases and J shed 0 bases, with 6 bases lying between them. Germline loops: CDR1 ENHRY, CDR2 SYGVKD. Here the CDR3 DNA reads TGTGCCATCAGTGATTCGAGCTCCTACAATGAGCAGTTCTTC. This codes for CAISDSSSYNEQFF.

The chain joins TRBV19 to TRBJ2-3; TRBD1 matches at 11 bases. This CDR3 spans 16 amino acids. V was clipped by 3 bases and J by 2 bases; unmatched bases: 4. Germline V gene data show CDR1 as LNHDA and CDR2 as SQIVND (reference sequence). The CDR3 sequence is CASSMGQGVSTDTQYF. The CDR3 region has the DNA TGTGCCAGTAGTATGGGACAGGGGGTATCCACAGATACGCAGTATTTT.

The chain is built from TRBV6-5 and TRBJ2-3; D is possibly TRBD1 (5 bases). V was clipped by 5 bases and J by 6 bases, with 12 bases between them. The germline gives CDR1 MNHEY, CDR2 SVGAGI. This CDR3 contains 13 residues. CDR3 in DNA: TGTGCCAGCAGTCACCGACCAGGGGATACGCAGTATTTT. Its translation: CASSHRPGDTQYF.

V gene TRBV2 combines with J gene TRBJ2-1; 8 positions match TRBD2. The CDR3 spans 15 residues. V lost 3 bases and J lost 10; bases outside the gene matches: 11. CDR1 is SNHLY, CDR2 FYNNEI, per germline. CDR3 loop: CASSESWVAGNEQFF. CDR3 bases: TGTGCCAGCAGTGAGAGTTGGGTAGCGGGAAACGAGCAGTTCTTC.

The V gene is TRBV9, the J gene TRBJ1-5, with a possible D match to TRBD1 (5 bases). V lost 3 bases and J 2 bases, leaving 9 bases between the germline ends. The CDR3 runs 14 residues. Germline CDR1 reads SGDLS; CDR2 reads YYNGEE. Here the CDR3 DNA reads TGTGCCAGCAGCGCAGGGCCTGGCAATCAGCCCCAGCATTTT. It translates to CASSAGPGNQPQHF.

V gene TRBV19 combines with J gene TRBJ2-7, with 7 bases matching TRBD2. The V and J ends lost 3 bases and 4 bases, in that order; junction bases with no gene match: 6. The CDR3 consists of 14 residues. Germline V gene data show CDR1 as LNHDA and CDR2 as SQIVND (reference sequence). The chain's CDR3 is CASSIGGRGYEQYF. CDR3 in DNA: TGTGCCAGTAGTATCGGGGGGAGAGGTTACGAGCAGTACTTC.

This clone was seen a few times. The rearrangement joins TRBV4-1 to TRBJ2-3, with 11 bases fitting TRBD2. Per the germline V gene, CDR1 is MGHRA and CDR2 is YSYEKL. This CDR3 has 15 residues. V was pared by 2 bases and J by 7 bases, with 5 bases of the junction left unmatched. The CDR3 region is CASSQLAGGLNTQYF. The CDR3 nucleotides are TGCGCCAGCAGCCAACTAGCGGGGGGCCTTAATACGCAGTATTTT.

For the CDR3, the DNA is TGTGCCAGCAGCCCCAGGGGAGGGACAGGTCCATTAAAGGGTACAGATACGCAGTATTTT. Residues: CASSPRGGTGPLKGTDTQYF. The chain recombines TRBV9 with TRBJ2-3; tentatively, D is TRBD1 (8 bases). This CDR3 contains 20 residues. Germline V gives CDR1 SGDLS, CDR2 YYNGEE. V lost 4 bases, J lost 3 bases, and 30 bases lay in between.

The V call is TRBV11-2, the J call TRBJ2-7; TRBD1 matches at 7 bases. Germline V gene sequence: CDR1 SGHAT, CDR2 FQNNGV. This CDR3 contains 14 residues. Trimming removed 4 bases from V and 4 bases from J; junction bases left unmatched: 7. This CDR3 reads CASSSGQLSYEQYF. In DNA, the CDR3 is TGTGCCAGCAGCTCGGGACAGTTATCTTACGAGCAGTACTTC.

The chain recombines TRBV19 with TRBJ1-1; a possible D gene is TRBD1 (5 bases). Trimming pared 1 base from V and 4 bases from J, leaving 7 bases between. From germline, CDR1 is LNHDA and CDR2 SQIVND (reference sequence). The CDR3 covers 13 residues. The DNA of the CDR3 is TGTGCCAGTAGTATAGGAAGGGGCACTGAAGCTTTCTTT. Amino acid sequence: CASSIGRGTEAFF.

CDR3 DNA: TGTGCCAGCAGCCCCTGGAGCGGGAGTGGCTACGAGCAGTACTTC. It codes for CASSPWSGSGYEQYF. The chain combines TRBV5-8 with TRBJ2-7; TRBD2 agrees at 8 bases. Germline CDR1 SGHTS, CDR2 YDEGEE. V dropped 4 bases and J dropped 3; count of bases not matched to a gene: 9. This CDR3 contains 15 residues.

Details on this clone: In the same sample, other DNA sequences code for this CDR3. The chain combines TRBV27 with TRBJ2-7; 12 bases match TRBD2. Germline V gives CDR1 MNHEY, CDR2 SMNVEV (reference sequence). With 4 bases clipped from V and 3 bases from J, the junction kept 4 bases outside the gene matches. The CDR3 runs to 15 residues. In nucleotides, the CDR3 is TGTGCCAGCAGTTCACTAGCGGGGGGCGACTACGAGCAGTACTTC. This codes for CASSSLAGGDYEQYF.

This clone came up once. The genes are TRBV6-5 and TRBJ2-5, with D tentatively TRBD2 (5 bases). The better agreement between TRBJ2-7 and the DNA end casts doubt on the J call. Germline CDR1 and CDR2: MNHEY and SVGAGI. This CDR3 region has 16 residues. CDR3 bases: TGTGCCAGCAGTTACTCAGGTCTAGGGAGCTCCTACGAGCAGTACTTC. This encodes CASSYSGLGSSYEQYF.

This clone was counted between two and nine times. Germline is not matched at one junction end, which may reflect a read error. This chain joins TRBV4-1 and TRBJ2-5, with 7 bases lining up with TRBD1. Germline V lookup: CDR1 MGHRA, CDR2 YSYEKL. The CDR3 is 14 residues long. CDR3 bases: TGTGCCAGCAGCCAACAGGGGTGGCGGGAGACCCAGTACTTC. Protein sequence: CASSQQGWRETQYF.